This record covers a single TCR beta chain. As yet, its antigen is unknown. The data originate from a study of CD8 T cells in ankylosing spondylitis. This CDR3 contains 16 residues. V lost 3 bases to trimming and J lost 1 base; unmatched junction nucleotides: 5. The germline V gene encodes CDR1 SGHRS and CDR2 YFSETQ. General study points: In ankylosing spondylitis blood, a motif of fewer than 10 highly homologous TCR beta variants appeared characteristic.

With molecular barcodes, quantitative 5'-RACE was used to make the TCR beta libraries. MiXCR, applied by TCRdb to the 5' RACE reads, yields one record per CDR3 protein. The repertoire holds about 540,000 distinct CDR3 sequences, with 10% to 15% as singletons. The sample was blood, either unsorted or a sorted T cell fraction (not recorded which). The chain joins TRBV5-1 to TRBJ2-2, with 8 bases aligning to TRBD1. The receptor was derived from a male donor with ankylosing spondylitis. The chain's CDR3 is CASSSPGTGNTGELFF. DNA for the CDR3: TGCGCCAGCAGCTCCCCCGGGACAGGGAACACCGGGGAGCTGTTTTTT.